The 8 T cell receptor beta chains below come from one sample, sequenced in a study of blood T cell repertoires in COVID-19. Produced via immunoSEQ multiplex PCR; TCRdb's table is partial and in-frame only. The profile shows 46,000 or so clones, roughly nine tenths of them singletons. The specimen was peripheral blood. Source of these receptors: an older man with active COVID-19.

As to this clone: Mismatch with germline at one junction end may stem from a read error. V gene TRBV6-6 combines with J gene TRBJ2-7; 7 bases map to TRBD1. Germline-derived CDR1 and CDR2 are MNHNY and SVGAGI (reference sequence). This CDR3 comprises 12 residues. The CDR3 region is CAGGRDTYEQYF. CDR3 nucleotides: TGCGCAGGGGGTCGGGACACCTACGAGCAGTACTTC.

The chain carries TRBV7-9 and TRBJ2-1; 10 bases line up with TRBD2. CDR1 and CDR2 (germline): SEHNR, FQNEAQ (reference sequence). The V gene end was trimmed by 2 bases and the J gene end by 4 bases; junction bases not matched to a gene: 8. The CDR3 is 17 amino acids. DNA of the CDR3: TGTGCCAGCAGCTTATATCCCGGACTAGCGGCGTACAATGAGCAGTTCTTC. Translated: CASSLYPGLAAYNEQFF.

This chain connects TRBV11-2 to TRBJ2-1, with 7 bases identical to TRBD2. Per germline, CDR1 SGHAT and CDR2 FQNNGV. J was trimmed by 2 bases and V by 5 bases; bases with no gene match: 9. The CDR3 loop spans 16 amino acids. Here the CDR3 DNA reads TGTGCCAGCAGCCTAAGAGGCGGGAGCCCCTACAATGAGCAGTTCTTC. It encodes CASSLRGGSPYNEQFF.

This chain connects TRBV25-1 to TRBJ2-7; 8 bases fit TRBD1. Trimming removed 3 bases from V and 5 bases from J; junction bases left unmatched: 9. Germline values: CDR1 MGHDK, CDR2 SYGVNS. The CDR3 spans 15 residues. The CDR3, as DNA: TGTGCCAGCAGTGAGAGGACAGGGTCGAACAACGAGCAGTACTTC. Its translation: CASSERTGSNNEQYF.

The rearrangement joins TRBV7-9 to TRBJ2-1; 7 nucleotides agree with TRBD2. The CDR3 consists of 17 residues. Unmatched junction bases numbered 5, after V lost 0 bases and J lost 0 bases. CDR1 and CDR2 (germline): SEHNR, FQNEAQ (reference sequence). CDR3 coding DNA: TGTGCCAGCAGCTTAGCGTGGCGGGGGAGCTCCTACAATGAGCAGTTCTTC. Amino acids: CASSLAWRGSSYNEQFF.

The V call is TRBV7-2, the J call TRBJ2-7; 9 bases are a match to TRBD1. The CDR3 contains 14 residues. Losses at the gene ends were 5 bases for V and 6 bases for J; bases not matched to a gene: 8. Germline V gene data show CDR1 as SGHTA and CDR2 as FQGNSA. The CDR3 loop reads CASSAGQGLGEQYF. The CDR3 DNA follows: TGTGCCAGCAGCGCGGGACAGGGACTCGGCGAGCAGTACTTC. Full variable domain (rest looked up from reference TRBV7-2 and TRBJ2-7): GAGVSQSPSNKVTEKGKDVELRCDPISGHTALYWYRQSLGQGLEFLIYFQGNSAPDKSGLPSDRFSAERTGGSVSTLTIQRTQQEDSAVYLCASSAGQGLGEQYFGPGTRLTVT.

This chain joins TRBV6-6 and TRBJ2-3, with 11 bases lining up with TRBD2. V shed 7 bases and J 5 bases; nucleotides not matched to a gene: 5. Germline values: CDR1 MNHNY, CDR2 SVGAGI (reference sequence). The CDR3 covers 14 residues. This chain's CDR3 is CASTLSGGGDTQYF. The CDR3 region has the DNA TGTGCCAGCACCCTTAGCGGGGGGGGAGATACGCAGTATTTT.

V gene TRBV7-9 combines with J gene TRBJ2-3; 10 positions agree with TRBD2. This CDR3 comprises 18 residues. The germline V gene has CDR1 SEHNR and CDR2 FQNEAQ (reference sequence). V was clipped by 1 base and J by 1 base; unmatched bases: 8. In nucleotides, the CDR3 is TGTGCCAGCAGCTTAGGTGGGACTAGCGAGCGGGGCACAGATACGCAGTATTTT. Protein: CASSLGGTSERGTDTQYF.